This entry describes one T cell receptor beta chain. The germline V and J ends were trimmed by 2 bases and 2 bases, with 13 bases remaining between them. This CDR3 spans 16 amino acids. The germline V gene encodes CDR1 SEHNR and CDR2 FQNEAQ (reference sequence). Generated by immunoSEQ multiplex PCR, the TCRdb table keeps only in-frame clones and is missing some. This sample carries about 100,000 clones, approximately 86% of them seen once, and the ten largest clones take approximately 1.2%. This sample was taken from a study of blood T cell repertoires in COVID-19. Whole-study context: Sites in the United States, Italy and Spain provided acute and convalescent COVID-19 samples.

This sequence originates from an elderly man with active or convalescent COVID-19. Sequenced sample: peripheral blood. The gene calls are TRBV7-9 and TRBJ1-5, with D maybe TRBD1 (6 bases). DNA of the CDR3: TGTGCCAGCAGCTTATTGGCAGGGGAAGGCAATCAGCCCCAGCATTTT. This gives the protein CASSLLAGEGNQPQHF.